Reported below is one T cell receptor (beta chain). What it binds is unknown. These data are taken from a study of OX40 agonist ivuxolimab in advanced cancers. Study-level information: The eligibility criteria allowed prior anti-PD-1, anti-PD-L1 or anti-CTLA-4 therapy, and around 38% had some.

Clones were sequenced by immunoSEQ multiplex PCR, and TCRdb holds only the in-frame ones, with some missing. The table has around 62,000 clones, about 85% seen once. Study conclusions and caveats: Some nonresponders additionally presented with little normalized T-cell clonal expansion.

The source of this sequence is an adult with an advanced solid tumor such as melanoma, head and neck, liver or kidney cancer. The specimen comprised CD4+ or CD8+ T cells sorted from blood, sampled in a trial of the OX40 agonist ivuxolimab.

CDR3 DNA: TGTGCCAGCAGTGAAGCGCTTCGGTCCTCCTACGAGCAGTACTTC. It yields the protein CASSEALRSSYEQYF. The rearrangement links TRBV2 to TRBJ2-7; no clear D. The CDR3 runs 15 residues. Between the trimmed V and J ends, which lost 0 bases and 0 bases, there was a span of 9 bases. Germline CDR1 is SNHLY and CDR2 is FYNNEI.